This is a list of T cell receptor beta chains from one sample in a study of T cell responses to AZD1222 COVID-19 vaccine. Measured with immunoSEQ multiplex PCR; TCRdb has only the in-frame clones, and not every one. The sample contains about 42,000 clones, over 80% of which appear only once. The specimen comprised peripheral blood, sampled 28 days after the second AZD1222 dose. Every receptor here comes from an adult who received the AZD1222 COVID-19 vaccine. CDR3s include the opening cysteine and the closing phenylalanine or tryptophan. The D gene is left open where the match is weak. Rows may omit the clone size; those that give it use once, few, many or a size class.

clone size: -; J gene: TRBJ1-3; V gene: TRBV19; D gene: -; CDR3 length: 14; CDR3 DNA: TGTGCCAGTAGTATCGGGGGCTCTGGAAACACCATATATTTT; CDR3 protein: CASSIGGSGNTIYF
clone size: -; J gene: TRBJ2-6; V gene: TRBV5-1; D gene: -; CDR3 length: 17; CDR3 DNA: TGCGCCAGCAGCCCCTTCGGACGGAGCTCTGGGGCCAACGTCCTGACTTTC; CDR3 protein: CASSPFGRSSGANVLTF
clone size: few; J gene: TRBJ2-7; V gene: TRBV3-1/TRBV3-2; D gene: TRBD2; CDR3 length: 18; CDR3 DNA: TGTGCCAGCAGCCAAGCGGGACTAGCGGGGGGTTACTCCTACGAGCAGTACTTC; CDR3 protein: CASSQAGLAGGYSYEQYF
clone size: few; J gene: TRBJ1-6; V gene: TRBV5-8; D gene: -; CDR3 length: 15; CDR3 DNA: TGTGCCAGCACCCCGCTGACTGGGGGCCTCTCACCCCTCCACTTT; CDR3 protein: CASTPLTGGLSPLHF
clone size: -; J gene: TRBJ1-5; V gene: TRBV18; D gene: -; CDR3 length: 14; CDR3 DNA: TGTGCCAGCTCAGCGGCAGCTAGCAATCAGCCCCAGCATTTT; CDR3 protein: CASSAAASNQPQHF
clone size: few; J gene: TRBJ1-1; V gene: TRBV10-3; D gene: -; CDR3 length: 12; CDR3 DNA: TGTGCCACCCAGAAAACTCCAACTGAAGCTTTCTTT; CDR3 protein: CATQKTPTEAFF
clone size: -; J gene: TRBJ2-6; V gene: TRBV10-3; D gene: -; CDR3 length: 16; CDR3 DNA: TGTGCCATCAAAGGACTCCGGTCCTCTGGGGCCAACGTCCTGACTTTC; CDR3 protein: CAIKGLRSSGANVLTF
clone size: -; J gene: TRBJ2-7; V gene: TRBV6-5; D gene: TRBD1; CDR3 length: 15; CDR3 DNA: TGTGCCAGCAGTACAACCGGGACAGGGATTTACGAGCAGTACTTC; CDR3 protein: CASSTTGTGIYEQYF
clone size: -; J gene: TRBJ2-1; V gene: TRBV29-1; D gene: -; CDR3 length: 13; CDR3 DNA: TGCAGCGCCCGGGACTTATCCTACAATGAGCAGTTCTTC; CDR3 protein: CSARDLSYNEQFF
clone size: -; J gene: TRBJ2-6; V gene: TRBV24-1; D gene: -; CDR3 length: 16; CDR3 DNA: TGTGCCACCAGTGATTTGTACCCCTCTGGGGCCAACGTCCTGACTTTC; CDR3 protein: CATSDLYPSGANVLTF
clone size: -; J gene: TRBJ1-5; V gene: TRBV7-8; D gene: -; CDR3 length: 13; CDR3 DNA: TGTGCCAGCACTGGAGGCGGTTATCAGCCCCAGCATTTT; CDR3 protein: CASTGGGYQPQHF
clone size: -; J gene: TRBJ2-7; V gene: TRBV6-5; D gene: -; CDR3 length: 13; CDR3 DNA: TGTGCCAGCAGTTGGCGGCGCGTCGACGAGCAGTACTTC; CDR3 protein: CASSWRRVDEQYF
clone size: -; J gene: TRBJ2-3; V gene: TRBV2; D gene: TRBD1; CDR3 length: 12; CDR3 DNA: TGTGCCAGCAGGCTTCTCGGGACAGGGCAGTATTTT; CDR3 protein: CASRLLGTGQYF
clone size: -; J gene: TRBJ2-7; V gene: TRBV21-1; D gene: -; CDR3 length: 17; CDR3 DNA: TGTGCCAGCAGCTCGTCGACGGGAGACAGGGGCTCGTACGAGCAGTACTTC; CDR3 protein: CASSSSTGDRGSYEQYF
clone size: -; J gene: TRBJ1-4; V gene: TRBV11-2; D gene: -; CDR3 length: 14; CDR3 DNA: TGTGCCAGCAGCTTAGGGGGGGTGGGTGAAAAACTGTTTTTT; CDR3 protein: CASSLGGVGEKLFF
clone size: -; J gene: TRBJ1-1; V gene: TRBV14; D gene: -; CDR3 length: 15; CDR3 DNA: TGTGCCAGCAGCCGAAACAGCCAGGGGTACGCTGAAGCTTTCTTT; CDR3 protein: CASSRNSQGYAEAFF
clone size: -; J gene: TRBJ1-2; V gene: TRBV18; D gene: -; CDR3 length: 15; CDR3 DNA: TGTGCCAGCTCACGGGGCCACCCGAGTGGGTATGGCTACACCTTC; CDR3 protein: CASSRGHPSGYGYTF
clone size: once; J gene: TRBJ2-1; V gene: TRBV6-5; D gene: TRBD1; CDR3 length: 16; CDR3 DNA: TGTGCCAGCAGTTACGGACAGGGTTTGAGTATTAATGAGCAGTTCTTC; CDR3 protein: CASSYGQGLSINEQFF
clone size: -; J gene: TRBJ1-1; V gene: TRBV11-1; D gene: -; CDR3 length: 14; CDR3 DNA: TGTGCCAGCACCGGTAGGGGGGGCAAGACTGAAGCTTTCTTT; CDR3 protein: CASTGRGGKTEAFF
clone size: -; J gene: TRBJ2-7; V gene: TRBV6-5; D gene: -; CDR3 length: 14; CDR3 DNA: TGTGCCAGCAGTTACGGGACACTAAACTACGAGCAGTACTTC; CDR3 protein: CASSYGTLNYEQYF
clone size: -; J gene: TRBJ1-1; V gene: TRBV2; D gene: TRBD1; CDR3 length: 14; CDR3 DNA: TGTGCCAGCAGTATTAAACAGGGGTCGGCTGAAGCTTTCTTT; CDR3 protein: CASSIKQGSAEAFF
clone size: -; J gene: TRBJ2-2; V gene: TRBV7-3; D gene: TRBD2; CDR3 length: 16; CDR3 DNA: TGTGCCAGCAGCCCCTGGACTAGCGGCGGCACCGGGGAGCTGTTTTTT; CDR3 protein: CASSPWTSGGTGELFF
clone size: -; J gene: TRBJ2-7; V gene: TRBV28; D gene: TRBD1; CDR3 length: 15; CDR3 DNA: TGTGCCAGCAGTCCTGGGGCACAGGGGAACTACGAGCAGTACTTC; CDR3 protein: CASSPGAQGNYEQYF
clone size: -; J gene: TRBJ2-1; V gene: TRBV7-8; D gene: TRBD2; CDR3 length: 14; CDR3 DNA: TGTGCCAGCAGCTCCCTCCGGGGGGTGGCTGAGCAGTTCTTC; CDR3 protein: CASSSLRGVAEQFF
clone size: -; J gene: TRBJ2-1; V gene: TRBV11-1; D gene: TRBD2; CDR3 length: 16; CDR3 DNA: TGTGCCAGCAGCTTAGCGGAACTAGCGGGGTTCAATGAGCAGTTCTTC; CDR3 protein: CASSLAELAGFNEQFF
clone size: -; J gene: TRBJ2-1; V gene: TRBV4-2; D gene: -; CDR3 length: 17; CDR3 DNA: TGTGCCAGCAGCCAAGACCAGGGCTCTTCCTTCCTCGGTGAGCAGTTCTTC; CDR3 protein: CASSQDQGSSFLGEQFF
clone size: few; J gene: TRBJ1-1; V gene: TRBV11-2; D gene: TRBD1; CDR3 length: 16; CDR3 DNA: TGTGCCAGCAGCTTAGTAATGGGACAGGTAAACACTGAAGCTTTCTTT; CDR3 protein: CASSLVMGQVNTEAFF
clone size: -; J gene: TRBJ2-7; V gene: TRBV7-2; D gene: TRBD1; CDR3 length: 16; CDR3 DNA: TGTGCCAGCAGCTTAGCGGGACAGGGGTTATCCTACGAGCAGTACTTC; CDR3 protein: CASSLAGQGLSYEQYF
clone size: -; J gene: TRBJ1-5; V gene: TRBV9; D gene: TRBD1; CDR3 length: 16; CDR3 DNA: TGTGCCAGCAGCGAGGGGTGGGGACAGTCGGGCCAGCCCCAGCATTTT; CDR3 protein: CASSEGWGQSGQPQHF
clone size: -; J gene: TRBJ1-2; V gene: TRBV19; D gene: -; CDR3 length: 16; CDR3 DNA: TGTGCCAGTAGCACCCCCCGGGCCGAGCGGGGCTATGGCTACACCTTC; CDR3 protein: CASSTPRAERGYGYTF
clone size: -; J gene: TRBJ1-5; V gene: TRBV12-3/TRBV12-4; D gene: -; CDR3 length: 12; CDR3 DNA: TGTGCCAGCAGTTTAGGAATAGGTGACACGGATTTT; CDR3 protein: CASSLGIGDTDF
clone size: -; J gene: TRBJ1-2; V gene: TRBV30; D gene: -; CDR3 length: 13; CDR3 DNA: TGCAACTTAAAGCCCGCGGAGGGGTCAAGCTACACCTTC; CDR3 protein: CNLKPAEGSSYTF
clone size: -; J gene: TRBJ1-5; V gene: TRBV5-6; D gene: TRBD1; CDR3 length: 14; CDR3 DNA: TGTGCCAGCAACTTACAGGGGCGCAATCAGCCCCAGCATTTT; CDR3 protein: CASNLQGRNQPQHF
clone size: -; J gene: TRBJ2-7; V gene: TRBV27; D gene: -; CDR3 length: 11; CDR3 DNA: TGTGCCAGCAGTTCTATCCACGAGCAGTACTTC; CDR3 protein: CASSSIHEQYF
clone size: few; J gene: TRBJ2-5; V gene: TRBV29-1; D gene: -; CDR3 length: 15; CDR3 DNA: TGCAGCGTTGAAGAAATGACGGCCCCCATCGTGGCCCAGTACTTC; CDR3 protein: CSVEEMTAPIVAQYF
clone size: -; J gene: TRBJ1-5; V gene: TRBV19; D gene: -; CDR3 length: 15; CDR3 DNA: TGTGCCAGTACCATCCGGCGGGGGGGTAGGGCGCCCCAGCATTTT; CDR3 protein: CASTIRRGGRAPQHF
clone size: -; J gene: TRBJ2-1; V gene: TRBV5-1; D gene: TRBD2; CDR3 length: 16; CDR3 DNA: TGCGCCAGCAGCCCGTCTAGCGGGGGAGTGTTGCATGAGCAGTTCTTC; CDR3 protein: CASSPSSGGVLHEQFF
clone size: -; J gene: TRBJ1-3; V gene: TRBV19; D gene: -; CDR3 length: 16; CDR3 DNA: TGTGCCAGTAGGATCAAATACGGGTCCTCTGGAAACACCATATATTTT; CDR3 protein: CASRIKYGSSGNTIYF
clone size: -; J gene: TRBJ2-3; V gene: TRBV9; D gene: -; CDR3 length: 14; CDR3 DNA: TGTGCCAGCAGCGTAGGAGATTCCACAGATACGCAGTATTTT; CDR3 protein: CASSVGDSTDTQYF
clone size: -; J gene: TRBJ1-2; V gene: TRBV12-5; D gene: -; CDR3 length: 12; CDR3 DNA: TGTGCTAGTGGTAAAGACACCTATGGCTACACCTTC; CDR3 protein: CASGKDTYGYTF
clone size: -; J gene: TRBJ2-3; V gene: TRBV2; D gene: -; CDR3 length: 14; CDR3 DNA: TGTGCCAGTCACCTTTGGTCCGCGACGCATACGCAGTATTTT; CDR3 protein: CASHLWSATHTQYF
clone size: -; J gene: TRBJ2-5; V gene: TRBV2; D gene: -; CDR3 length: 13; CDR3 DNA: TGTGCCAGCAGTGAACAGGGGAAAGAGACCCAGTACTTC; CDR3 protein: CASSEQGKETQYF
clone size: -; J gene: TRBJ1-6; V gene: TRBV6-5; D gene: -; CDR3 length: 13; CDR3 DNA: TGTGCCAGCACCGGAGGGCTCAATTCACCCCTCCACTTT; CDR3 protein: CASTGGLNSPLHF
clone size: -; J gene: TRBJ1-4; V gene: TRBV5-8; D gene: TRBD1; CDR3 length: 17; CDR3 DNA: TGTGCCAGCAGCTTCGGACAGGGGGGTTCAACTAATGAAAAACTGTTTTTT; CDR3 protein: CASSFGQGGSTNEKLFF
clone size: -; J gene: TRBJ2-5; V gene: TRBV7-6; D gene: -; CDR3 length: 14; CDR3 DNA: TGTGCCAGCAGCCTGGGCAGGGCAAGGGAGACCCAGTACTTC; CDR3 protein: CASSLGRARETQYF
clone size: -; J gene: TRBJ1-5; V gene: TRBV7-9; D gene: -; CDR3 length: 14; CDR3 DNA: TGTGCCAGCAGCTTGTCAGTTAACAATCAGCCCCAGCATTTT; CDR3 protein: CASSLSVNNQPQHF
clone size: -; J gene: TRBJ2-7; V gene: TRBV5-1; D gene: -; CDR3 length: 12; CDR3 DNA: TGCGCCAGCAGTACGGGCCGCTACGAGCAGTACTTC; CDR3 protein: CASSTGRYEQYF
clone size: -; J gene: TRBJ1-3; V gene: TRBV4-1; D gene: TRBD1; CDR3 length: 17; CDR3 DNA: TGCGCCAGCAGCCAAGATCCAGGGGGCGCAAACGGAAACACCATATATTTT; CDR3 protein: CASSQDPGGANGNTIYF
clone size: -; J gene: TRBJ1-5; V gene: TRBV25-1; D gene: TRBD1; CDR3 length: 16; CDR3 DNA: TGTGCCAGCAGTGAATCTAGAGGGACAGGCAATCAGCCCCAGCATTTT; CDR3 protein: CASSESRGTGNQPQHF